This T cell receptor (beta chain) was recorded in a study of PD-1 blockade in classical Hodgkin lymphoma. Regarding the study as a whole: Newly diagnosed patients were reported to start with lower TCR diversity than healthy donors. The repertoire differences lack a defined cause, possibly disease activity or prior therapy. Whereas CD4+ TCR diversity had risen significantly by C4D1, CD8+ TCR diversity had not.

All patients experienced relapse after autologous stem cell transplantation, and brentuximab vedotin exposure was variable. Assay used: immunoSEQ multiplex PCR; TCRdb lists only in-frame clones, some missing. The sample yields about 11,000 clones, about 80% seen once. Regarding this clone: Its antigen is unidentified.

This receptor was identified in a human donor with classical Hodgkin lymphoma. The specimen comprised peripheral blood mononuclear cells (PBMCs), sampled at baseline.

CDR3 loop: CASSQDRGQPEQFF. CDR3 nucleotide sequence: TGCGCCAGCAGTCAAGACAGGGGGCAACCTGAGCAGTTCTTC. V is TRBV23-1 and J is TRBJ2-1; 10 nucleotides match TRBD1. TRBV23-1 is an open reading frame whose function is uncertain. J lost 9 bases, V lost 2 bases, and 4 bases had no gene match. This CDR3 has 14 residues.